The 28 T cell receptor beta chains below all came from one sample that was sequenced in a study of blood T cell repertoires in COVID-19. Method: immunoSEQ multiplex PCR; TCRdb's copy keeps in-frame clones and lacks some. The repertoire has 250,000 to 400,000 clones, around 84% of them found once; the top ten carry around 1.8%. The sample taken for sequencing was PBMCs or T cells enriched from blood (not recorded which). The receptors stem from a woman aged 25 to 39 who had been exposed to COVID-19.

This rearrangement joins TRBV18 to TRBJ1-1; D not certain. Trimming removed 3 bases at V and 5 bases at J, with 10 bases between. CDR1 and CDR2 (germline): KGHSH, LQKENI. The CDR3 has 13 amino acids. The chain's CDR3 is CASSPRTGTEAFF. DNA for the CDR3: TGTGCCAGCTCACCCAGGACGGGGACTGAAGCTTTCTTT.

The chain has TRBV19 and TRBJ2-5; 11 nucleotides align to TRBD2. This CDR3 has 15 amino acids. V shed 5 bases, J shed 5 bases, and the junction held 7 bases outside the gene matches. Germline lookup yields CDR1 LNHDA and CDR2 SQIVND (reference sequence). The CDR3 DNA sequence: TGTGCCAGTAGTCCTCTAGCGGGGGGCGGGGAGACCCAGTACTTC. It codes for CASSPLAGGGETQYF.

The chain uses TRBV3-1 (or the pseudogene TRBV3-2) and TRBJ2-6; no reliable D call. The length of the CDR3 is 16 residues. Germline V CDR1 and CDR2: LGHDT, YNNKEL (reference sequence). V dropped 2 bases and J dropped 2 bases, with 10 bases sitting between them. The CDR3 DNA is TGTGCCAGCAGCCAACCGGTAACTGCTGGGGCCAACGTCCTGACTTTC. Encoded protein: CASSQPVTAGANVLTF.

The genes are TRBV9 and TRBJ1-1; possible D gene TRBD1, 6 bases. The CDR3 consists of 13 residues. The V gene lost 1 base and the J gene lost 6 bases, with 10 bases spanning the gap. The germline gives CDR1 SGDLS, CDR2 YYNGEE. This chain's CDR3 is CASSVTAGAEAFF. CDR3 DNA sequence: TGTGCCAGCAGCGTAACGGCAGGGGCTGAAGCTTTCTTT. Variable domain in full (rest from reference TRBV9 and TRBJ1-1): DSGVTQTPKHLITATGQRVTLRCSPRSGDLSVYWYQQSLDQGLQFLIQYYNGEERAKGNILERFSAQQFPDLHSELNLSSLELGDSALYFCASSVTAGAEAFFGQGTRLTVV.

The chain links TRBV2 to TRBJ1-6; 8 bases agree with TRBD1. CDR3 length: 15 residues. Germline trimming cut 6 bases from V and 2 bases from J; bases unmatched to any gene: 3. Germline-derived CDR1 and CDR2 are SNHLY and FYNNEI. The CDR3 spells CASRSQGAYNSPLHF. The CDR3 nucleotides read TGTGCCAGCAGATCACAGGGGGCCTATAATTCACCCCTCCACTTT.

V is TRBV12-5 and J is TRBJ2-7; D gene uncertain. The V gene's germline CDR1 is LGHNT and CDR2 FRNRAP. V shed 0 bases and J shed 3 bases, with 12 bases lying between them. The CDR3 has 15 amino acids. CDR3 bases: TGTGCTAGTGGTTTGGTAAGACAATCGTTCTACGAGCAGTACTTC. This encodes CASGLVRQSFYEQYF. Drawing the rest from reference TRBV12-5 and TRBJ2-7, the complete variable domain is DARVTQTPRHKVTEMGQEVTMRCQPILGHNTVFWYRQTMMQGLELLAYFRNRAPLDDSGMPKDRFSAEMPDATLATLKIQPSEPRDSAVYFCASGLVRQSFYEQYFGPGTRLTVT.

The chain combines TRBV2 with TRBJ1-2; the D gene is possibly TRBD1 (5 bases). This CDR3 contains 12 residues. Germline CDR1 and CDR2: SNHLY and FYNNEI. Trimming stripped 8 bases from V and 5 bases from J, with 12 bases between. The CDR3 region is CASGDGGYGYTF. CDR3 nucleotide sequence: TGTGCCAGCGGGGACGGGGGGTATGGCTACACCTTC.

V usage is TRBV27 and J usage is TRBJ1-2; perhaps TRBD1 as D (5 bases). Between the trimmed V and J ends, which lost 6 bases and 7 bases, there was a span of 9 bases. Germline V gene lookup returns CDR1 MNHEY and CDR2 SMNVEV (reference sequence). There are 11 residues in the CDR3. The CDR3 is CASSGGFGYTF. CDR3 coding DNA: TGTGCCAGCAGCGGGGGGTTTGGCTACACCTTC.

The chain combines TRBV4-2 with TRBJ2-3; 9 nucleotides line up with TRBD2. The CDR3 consists of 15 residues. Trimming took 0 bases from V and 4 from J; bases not matched to a gene: 2. The germline CDR1 and CDR2 sequences are LGHNA and YNFKEQ. The CDR3 nucleotides read TGTGCCAGCAGCCAAGAGCGGGGGGGCCCAGATACGCAGTATTTT. This translates into CASSQERGGPDTQYF.

The sample holds a few counts of this clone. The genes are TRBV19 and TRBJ2-3, with a tentative D call TRBD2 (5 bases). This CDR3 is built from 13 residues. V was trimmed by 6 bases and J by 1 base, leaving 8 bases between them. In germline, CDR1 is LNHDA, CDR2 SQIVND (reference sequence). The chain's CDR3 is CASRNSGTDTQYF. Written as DNA, the CDR3 is TGTGCCAGTAGGAATAGCGGCACAGATACGCAGTATTTT.

The chain uses TRBV5-1 and TRBJ1-6; weak D call: TRBD1 (6 bases). V was clipped by 9 bases and J by 4 bases, with 14 bases between them. The CDR3 is 14 residues long. CDR1 SGHRS and CDR2 YFSETQ come from the germline V gene. CDR3 DNA: TGCGCCATCAAGGACAGCAAGTATAATTCACCCCTCCACTTT. Its translation is CAIKDSKYNSPLHF.

This chain joins TRBV19 and TRBJ1-2; 7 bases agree with TRBD1. V lost 7 bases to trimming and J lost 4 bases; unmatched junction nucleotides: 6. Germline CDR1 is LNHDA and CDR2 is SQIVND (reference sequence). The CDR3 consists of 13 residues. For the CDR3, the DNA is TGTGCCAGTATACAACAGGGGACCTATGGCTACACCTTC. It encodes CASIQQGTYGYTF.

The V call is TRBV7-2, the J call TRBJ1-5; D is possibly TRBD1 (5 bases). The germline V and J ends were trimmed by 5 bases and 6 bases, with 11 bases remaining between them. CDR1 SGHTA and CDR2 FQGNSA come from the germline V gene. The CDR3 spans 13 residues. The CDR3 here is CASSGRQSQPQHF. The CDR3 DNA reads as TGTGCCAGCAGCGGTAGACAGTCTCAGCCCCAGCATTTT.

The chain is built from TRBV9 and TRBJ2-1; 7 nucleotides agree with TRBD2. Per germline, CDR1 SGDLS and CDR2 YYNGEE. The CDR3 has 15 amino acids. The ends lost 2 bases at V and 5 bases at J; junction bases unmatched: 7. The CDR3 DNA reads TGTGCCAGCAGCGTCTTAGCGGGTCAACACAATGAGCAGTTCTTC. This translates into CASSVLAGQHNEQFF.

The V and J genes are TRBV19 and TRBJ2-3, with TRBD2 matching 11 bases. Germline V gene data show CDR1 as LNHDA and CDR2 as SQIVND (reference sequence). J lost 3 bases, V lost 4 bases, and 6 bases had no gene match. This CDR3 spans 16 amino acids. In nucleotides, the CDR3 is TGTGCCAGTAGTAGAAATAGCGGGGGGGGTACAGATACGCAGTATTTT. Translated, it gives CASSRNSGGGTDTQYF.

J is TRBJ2-2 and V is TRBV3-1 (or the pseudogene TRBV3-2); TRBD2 matches 11 bases. Germline CDR1 and CDR2: LGHDT and YNNKEL (reference sequence). Unmatched junction bases numbered 6, after V lost 3 bases and J lost 3 bases. This CDR3 spans 17 amino acids. The CDR3 DNA reads as TGTGCCAGCAGCCACCTAGATAGCGGGGGGGACACCGGGGAGCTGTTTTTT. It is translated as CASSHLDSGGDTGELFF.

The genes are TRBV7-9 and TRBJ1-2, with 8 nucleotides matching TRBD1. Trimming took 5 bases from V and 8 from J; bases not matched to a gene: 10. The CDR3 spans 14 residues. Germline CDR1 is SEHNR and CDR2 is FQNEAQ (reference sequence). The CDR3 loop reads CASSPLPDREGYTF. Written as DNA, the CDR3 is TGTGCCAGCAGCCCCTTGCCGGACAGGGAGGGCTACACCTTC.

The chain carries TRBV29-1 and TRBJ2-7; D perhaps matches TRBD1 (8 bases). Trimming pared 3 bases from V and 0 bases from J, leaving 12 bases between. Germline lookup yields CDR1 SQVTM and CDR2 ANQGSEA. The CDR3 is 14 residues long. CDR3 nucleotide sequence: TGCAGCGTTGAGAGCGGGACAGGCTCCTACGAGCAGTACTTC. This encodes CSVESGTGSYEQYF.

The chain carries TRBV5-1 and TRBJ2-1; 7 bases map to TRBD2. CDR1 and CDR2 (germline): SGHRS, YFSETQ. V lost 4 bases, J lost 0 bases, and 13 bases stayed unmatched. The CDR3 loop spans 18 amino acids. CDR3 sequence reads: CASSPEPGLLSSYNEQFF. The CDR3, as DNA: TGCGCCAGCAGCCCTGAACCGGGACTACTGAGCTCCTACAATGAGCAGTTCTTC.

The rearrangement uses TRBV7-6 and TRBJ2-5; the match to TRBD2 covers 11 bases. The CDR3 is made up of 15 amino acids. Per the germline V gene, CDR1 is SGHVS and CDR2 is FNYEAQ. V dropped 5 bases and J dropped 5; count of bases not matched to a gene: 7. CDR3 in DNA: TGTGCCAGCAGCGCACTAGCGGGGGCTCTCGAGACCCAGTACTTC. Amino acid sequence: CASSALAGALETQYF. Full variable domain (rest looked up from reference TRBV7-6 and TRBJ2-5): GAGVSQSPRYKVTKRGQDVALRCDPISGHVSLYWYRQALGQGPEFLTYFNYEAQQDKSGLPNDRFSAERPEGSISTLTIQRTEQRDSAMYRCASSALAGALETQYFGPGTRLLVL.

This sequence joins TRBV27 and TRBJ2-7, with 10 bases that match TRBD1. With V trimmed by 5 bases and J by 0 bases, 7 bases remained unmatched. The germline V gene encodes CDR1 MNHEY and CDR2 SMNVEV (reference sequence). CDR3 length: 16 residues. In nucleotides, the CDR3 is TGTGCCAGCAGTCTGCTAGGACAGGGGGGCTCCTACGAGCAGTACTTC. Amino acids: CASSLLGQGGSYEQYF.

The chain joins TRBV30 to TRBJ2-7; possibly TRBD2 for D (6 bases). The CDR3 is 14 residues long. The V gene's germline CDR1 is GTSNPN and CDR2 SVGIG (reference sequence). V was pared by 4 bases and J by 1 base, with 14 bases between. The CDR3 DNA is TGTGCCTGGAATCTGCCCGGGGGTTCCTACGAGCAGTACTTC. It specifies CAWNLPGGSYEQYF.

The chain joins TRBV28 to TRBJ1-2; D is perhaps TRBD1 (6 bases). The V and J ends lost 3 bases and 0 bases respectively, with 23 bases between them. The CDR3 has 19 amino acids. Germline V gene lookup returns CDR1 MDHEN and CDR2 SYDVKM. DNA for the CDR3: TGTGCCAGCAGTTTCCTATCGGGGGGCCTATTCGAAGCTAACTATGGCTACACCTTC. This encodes CASSFLSGGLFEANYGYTF.

CDR3 protein: CASSIYTGRENEQFF. The DNA for the CDR3 is TGTGCCAGTAGTATTTACACAGGGAGGGAGAATGAGCAGTTCTTC. This sequence joins TRBV19 and TRBJ2-1; D possibly corresponds to TRBD2 (7 bases). The ends were cut back, 3 bases at V and 7 bases at J, with 16 bases in the middle. This CDR3 is built from 15 residues. CDR1 and CDR2 (germline): LNHDA, SQIVND (reference sequence).

The rearrangement joins TRBV18 to TRBJ2-5; maybe TRBD1 (6 bases). Germline V lookup: CDR1 KGHSH, CDR2 LQKENI. There are 13 residues in the CDR3. V shed 6 bases and J shed 2 bases, with 10 bases lying between them. The CDR3 DNA sequence: TGTGCCAGCTCCTCAGGGGTTCAAGAGACCCAGTACTTC. It translates to CASSSGVQETQYF.

V usage is TRBV27 and J usage is TRBJ2-7, with TRBD1 as a possible D gene (6 bases). Germline V gene lookup returns CDR1 MNHEY and CDR2 SMNVEV (reference sequence). The CDR3 length is 15 residues. V lost 9 bases and J 2 bases, leaving 20 bases between the germline ends. Here the CDR3 DNA reads TGTGCCAGTCATACGTGGGCAGGGGCCACCTACGAGCAGTACTTC. It codes for CASHTWAGATYEQYF.

The V call is TRBV19, the J call TRBJ2-2; 8 bases align to TRBD1. Germline V gene lookup returns CDR1 LNHDA and CDR2 SQIVND (reference sequence). V lost 4 bases, J lost 13 bases, and 8 bases stayed unmatched. The CDR3 spans 13 residues. CDR3 coding DNA: TGTGCCAGTAGTACAGGGGGCCCTTACCTGCTGTTTTTT. This sequence encodes CASSTGGPYLLFF.

In its sample, this clone was seen once. The CDR3 here is CASSSPTGDYRHGYTF. CDR3 DNA: TGTGCCAGTAGTTCACCGACAGGGGATTATCGTCATGGCTACACCTTC. The chain links TRBV19 to TRBJ1-2; TRBD1 matches at 8 bases. J lost 6 bases, V lost 5 bases, and 14 bases had no gene match. Looked up from germline, CDR1 is LNHDA and CDR2 is SQIVND (reference sequence). This CDR3 contains 16 residues.